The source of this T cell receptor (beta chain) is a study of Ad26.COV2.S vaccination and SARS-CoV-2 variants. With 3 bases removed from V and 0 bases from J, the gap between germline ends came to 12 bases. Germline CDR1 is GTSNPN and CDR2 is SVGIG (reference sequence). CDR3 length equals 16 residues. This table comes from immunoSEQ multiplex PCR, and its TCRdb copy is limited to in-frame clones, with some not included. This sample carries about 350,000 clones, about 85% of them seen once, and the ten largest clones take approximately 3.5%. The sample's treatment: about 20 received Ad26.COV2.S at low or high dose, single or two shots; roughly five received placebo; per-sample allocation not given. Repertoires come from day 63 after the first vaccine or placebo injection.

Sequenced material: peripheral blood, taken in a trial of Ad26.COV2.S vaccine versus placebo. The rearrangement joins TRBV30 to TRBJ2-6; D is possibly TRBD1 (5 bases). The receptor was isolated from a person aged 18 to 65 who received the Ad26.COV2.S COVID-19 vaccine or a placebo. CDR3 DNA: TGTGCCTGGAGAAGGGGCAGAGGCTCTGGGGCCAACGTCCTGACTTTC. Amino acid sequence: CAWRRGRGSGANVLTF.